This entry lists 15 T cell receptor beta chains sequenced from one sample in a study of T cells in Graves' hyperthyroidism and ophthalmopathy. RNA transcripts served as the template for amplifying TCR beta CDR3 regions. An initial round of RT-PCR targeting the TCR CDR3 relied on the HTBI primer set. TCRdb re-called the multiplex PCR reads through MiXCR, storing one row per CDR3 protein. Counted here are about half a million distinct CDR3 sequences, 20% occurring once; the ten biggest clones make up about 26%. Source material: blood. The receptors stem from a man between 18 and 35 years old with Graves' hyperthyroidism.

This clonotype has a single count. The V gene is TRBV6-1, the J gene TRBJ2-7, with D perhaps TRBD2 (5 bases). The CDR3 is 14 amino acids. Trimming took 2 bases from V and 0 from J, leaving 8 bases between them. CDR1 MNHNS and CDR2 SASEGT come from the germline V gene. CDR3 nucleotide sequence: TGTGCCAGCAGTGAAAGGGAGCGCTCCTACGAGCAGTACTTC. It is translated as CASSERERSYEQYF.

This chain's CDR3 is CASSLGLRTSLTGELFF. As DNA, the CDR3 is TGTGCCAGCAGCCTGGGACTTAGGACTAGCTTGACCGGGGAGCTGTTTTTT. The V call is TRBV13, the J call TRBJ2-2; 8 bases match TRBD2. The CDR3 length is 17 residues. Losses at the gene ends were 5 bases for V and 5 bases for J; bases not matched to a gene: 13. Per germline, CDR1 PRHDT and CDR2 FYEKMQ (reference sequence).

This clonotype has a count of ten or more. The chain uses TRBV6-1 and TRBJ1-1; 9 bases are shared with TRBD1. V lost 7 bases, J lost 0 bases, and 9 bases stayed unmatched. The CDR3 length is 16 residues. Germline V lookup: CDR1 MNHNS, CDR2 SASEGT. The CDR3 loop reads CASTTGQGRMNTEAFF. CDR3 bases: TGTGCCAGCACCACCGGACAGGGGAGGATGAACACTGAAGCTTTCTTT.

This clonotype was observed many times. The J gene is TRBJ1-1, the V gene TRBV30; TRBD1 is a possible D gene (5 bases). V was trimmed by 3 bases and J by 0 bases, leaving 14 bases between them. Per germline, CDR1 GTSNPN and CDR2 SVGIG (reference sequence). The CDR3 sequence is 15 residues long. The CDR3 loop is CAWSLDTNMNTEAFF. Here the CDR3 DNA reads TGTGCCTGGAGCCTGGACACCAACATGAACACTGAAGCTTTCTTT.

The V call is TRBV18, the J call TRBJ1-1, with D unresolved. The germline CDR1 and CDR2 sequences are KGHSH and LQKENI. The CDR3 has 17 residues. The V and J ends lost 2 bases and 4 bases respectively, with 20 bases between them. The CDR3 DNA is TGTGCCAGCTCACCATTCGGCCCCAGAAGTTGGGGCACTGAAGCTTTCTTT. Translating gives CASSPFGPRSWGTEAFF.

This clonotype has a handful of counts. V gene TRBV6-1 combines with J gene TRBJ2-7, with D hard to call. Looked up from germline, CDR1 is MNHNS and CDR2 is SASEGT. CDR3 length: 12 residues. V was shortened by 7 bases and J by 3 bases, with 10 bases between the two germline ends. As DNA, the CDR3 is TGTGCCAGCAACAAAAATTTCTACGAGCAGTACTTC. Amino acids: CASNKNFYEQYF.

This clonotype has at least ten counts. This chain links TRBV11-2 with TRBJ2-5; 7 nucleotides align to TRBD1. The CDR3 length is 14 residues. V lost 2 bases and J lost 3; bases outside the gene matches: 3. The germline V gene encodes CDR1 SGHAT and CDR2 FQNNGV. CDR3 sequence (DNA): TGTGCCAGCAGCTTACAGACAGGGAAAGAGACCCAGTACTTC. This sequence encodes CASSLQTGKETQYF.

This clonotype was seen ten or more times. The chain is built from TRBV4-1 and TRBJ1-1; D not certain. Trimming left V 1 base short and J 5 bases short, with 11 bases between. The CDR3 totals 14 residues. In germline, CDR1 is MGHRA, CDR2 YSYEKL. CDR3 nucleotides: TGCGCCAGCAGCCAAGTGGGGTCATTAACTGAAGCTTTCTTT. Its protein is CASSQVGSLTEAFF.

This clonotype was picked up many times. This chain joins TRBV6-2 or TRBV6-3 and TRBJ2-2; TRBD2 might be the D (6 bases). The CDR3 runs to 14 residues. The ends were cut back, 8 bases at V and 3 bases at J, with 13 bases in the middle. Looked up from germline, CDR1 is MNHEY and CDR2 is SVGEGT. The CDR3 DNA follows: TGTGCCAGCTATCCCAGGAGGGACACCGGGGAGCTGTTTTTT. Protein sequence: CASYPRRDTGELFF.

Many counts were recorded for this clonotype. The chain joins TRBV5-1 to TRBJ1-3; possible D gene TRBD1, 5 bases. The CDR3 totals 14 residues. Germline CDR1 is SGHRS and CDR2 is YFSETQ. Trimming left V 0 bases short and J 4 bases short, with 8 bases between. The CDR3 bases are TGCGCCAGCAGCTTGGCAGGGCGCGGAAACACCATATATTTT. Residues: CASSLAGRGNTIYF.

This clonotype was detected a few times. V usage is TRBV30 and J usage is TRBJ1-1; D is unclear. Germline assignment: CDR1 GTSNPN and CDR2 SVGIG (reference sequence). This CDR3 region has 14 residues. Deletions cut 0 bases from V and 1 base from J, with 9 bases between. The CDR3 spells CAWSVRSRNTEAFF. Written as DNA, the CDR3 is TGTGCCTGGAGTGTACGGAGCAGGAACACTGAAGCTTTCTTT.

This clonotype was observed a few times. The chain joins TRBV6-2 or TRBV6-3 to TRBJ1-2; D is ambiguous. This CDR3 comprises 13 residues. Per the germline V gene, CDR1 is MNHEY and CDR2 is SVGEGT. Trimming shortened V by 0 bases and J by 4 bases, and 6 bases separated the two germline ends. The CDR3 DNA sequence: TGTGCCAGCAGTTACTCCACCAGCTATGGCTACACCTTC. Its translation is CASSYSTSYGYTF.

This clonotype was observed at least ten times. V usage is TRBV7-6 and J usage is TRBJ2-5; 13 positions match TRBD2. Per the germline V gene, CDR1 is SGHVS and CDR2 is FNYEAQ. V dropped 5 bases and J dropped 5; count of bases not matched to a gene: 11. The CDR3 spans 17 residues. CDR3 in amino acids: CASSPLTSGGNPETQYF. Written as DNA, the CDR3 is TGTGCCAGCAGCCCACTGACTAGCGGGGGGAACCCCGAGACCCAGTACTTC.

This clonotype appeared many times. J is TRBJ2-5 and V is TRBV4-1; the D gene is possibly TRBD1 (6 bases). The V end lost 8 bases, the J end lost 5 bases, and 18 bases lay between the germline ends. The CDR3 consists of 14 residues. Germline CDR1 and CDR2: MGHRA and YSYEKL. Written as DNA, the CDR3 is TGCGCCAGCGGCCTGGACAGTACAGTTGAGACCCAGTACTTC. This codes for CASGLDSTVETQYF.

The rearrangement links TRBV6-5 to TRBJ1-6; TRBD1 matches 12 bases. V dropped 4 bases and J dropped 10; count of bases not matched to a gene: 8. The CDR3 is 16 residues long. Germline assignment: CDR1 MNHEY and CDR2 SVGAGI. The CDR3 DNA sequence: TGTGCCAGCAGTTCGGGGACAGGGGGCGCATACTCACCCCTCCACTTT. Residues: CASSSGTGGAYSPLHF.